This TCR beta chain came from a study of blood T cell repertoires in COVID-19. Authors' processing steps: Quantification of nucleated cells was approximated via reference gene primer amplification. The method was immunoSEQ multiplex PCR; TCRdb's version includes in-frame clones alone and lacks a portion of them. The DNA was the basis for D and trimming; V, J and clone size are from that table. The profile shows about 25,000 clones, 70% to 90% of them singletons. This clone was seen a handful of times. The receptor's source is a human donor with active COVID-19. The donor label of this sample is uncertain. The sample taken for sequencing was peripheral blood.

The CDR3 DNA sequence: TGCAGTGCTTGGACAGGGTTGGGCTACACCTTC. Protein: CSAWTGLGYTF. The chain combines TRBV20-1 with TRBJ1-2; 8 positions match TRBD1. The V gene end was trimmed by 5 bases and the J gene end by 8 bases; junction bases not matched to a gene: 4. CDR1 is DFQATT and CDR2 is SNEGSKA in the germline V gene (reference sequence). This CDR3 has 11 residues.